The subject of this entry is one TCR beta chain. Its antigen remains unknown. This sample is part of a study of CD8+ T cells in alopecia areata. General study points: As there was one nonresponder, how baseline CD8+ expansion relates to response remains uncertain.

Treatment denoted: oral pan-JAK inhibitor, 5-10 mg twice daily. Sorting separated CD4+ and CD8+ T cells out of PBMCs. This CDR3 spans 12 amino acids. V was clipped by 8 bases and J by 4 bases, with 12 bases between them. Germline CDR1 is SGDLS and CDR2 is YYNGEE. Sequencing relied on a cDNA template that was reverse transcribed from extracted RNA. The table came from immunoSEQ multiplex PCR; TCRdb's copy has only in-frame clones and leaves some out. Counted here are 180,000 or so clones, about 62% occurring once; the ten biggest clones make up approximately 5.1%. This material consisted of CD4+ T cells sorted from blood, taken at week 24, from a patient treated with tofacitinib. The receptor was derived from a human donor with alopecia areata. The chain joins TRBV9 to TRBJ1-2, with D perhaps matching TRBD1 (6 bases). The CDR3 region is CASKDSSYGYTF. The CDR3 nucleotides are TGTGCCAGTAAGGACAGCTCCTATGGCTACACCTTC.